This T cell receptor (beta chain) derives from a study of T cell repertoires in cytomegalovirus infection. About the study: Public signatures in TCR beta pointed to CMV infection and matching HLA type.

With respect to this clonotype: One end of the junction is discordant with germline, which a read error may explain.

The CDR3 has 15 residues. From germline, CDR1 is MNHNS and CDR2 SASEGT. TCRdb passed the reads through MiXCR, listing each CDR3 protein once. The table has 350,000 to 500,000 distinct CDR3 sequences, approximately 32% seen once. This chain links TRBV6-1 with TRBJ2-5, with 12 bases aligning to TRBD1. The material sequenced was PBMCs. This clonotype was sampled from a human donor in good health (CMV status not recorded). Some clones in this sample may be carry-over from other donors' samples. In nucleotides, the CDR3 is TGTGCCATCAGTGAGGGACAGGGGGCAGGAGAGACCCAGTACTTC. Residues: CAISEGQGAGETQYF.